Listed below are T cell receptor beta chains from one sample, sequenced in a study of control samples from healthy donors and cancer patients. The repertoire was sequenced with immunoSEQ multiplex PCR; TCRdb's copy has only in-frame clones and lacks some. There are over 120,000 clones in the sample; around 90% occur only once, and 3% to 4% lies in the top ten. Sequencing was done on a sample of blood. These receptors all stem from a man between 25 and 39 years old in good health. CDR3s include the opening cysteine and the closing phenylalanine or tryptophan. The D gene is left open where the match is weak. For some rows the clone size is stated as once, few or many, or as a class when expanded; others skip it.

-,TRBJ2-3,TRBD2,TRBV19,CASSLGLAGGRYTDTQYF,TGTGCCAGTAGTCTCGGACTAGCGGGGGGAAGGTACACAGATACGCAGTATTTT
-,TRBJ2-3,-,TRBV4-1,CASSQETAESDTQYF,TGCGCCAGCAGCCAAGAGACAGCGGAGTCAGATACGCAGTATTTT
-,TRBJ2-5,-,TRBV11-2,CASSLGIQETQYF,TGTGCCAGCAGCTTAGGGATACAAGAGACCCAGTACTTC
once,TRBJ2-3,-,TRBV5-1,CASSLGKNTGMASVDTQYF,TGCGCCAGCAGCTTGGGCAAGAATACGGGGATGGCTAGCGTGGATACGCAGTATTTT
-,TRBJ2-7,TRBD1,TRBV6-1,CASSERDRGLYEQYF,TGTGCCAGCAGTGAGAGGGACAGGGGGTTATACGAGCAGTACTTC
-,TRBJ2-7,-,TRBV19,CASSPGASSYEQYF,TGTGCCAGTAGCCCCGGGGCTAGCTCCTACGAGCAGTACTTC
-,TRBJ1-1,-,TRBV21-1,CASSLRDRRDTEAFF,TGTGCCAGCAGCCTACGGGACAGGAGGGACACTGAAGCTTTCTTT
-,TRBJ2-7,-,TRBV6-5,CASSRTTGTYEQYF,TGTGCCAGCAGCCGAACGACAGGTACCTACGAGCAGTACTTC
-,TRBJ2-2,TRBD2,TRBV2,CASNERGPANTGELFF,TGTGCCAGCAATGAGCGGGGGCCTGCGAACACCGGGGAGCTGTTTTTT
-,TRBJ2-7,TRBD1,TRBV5-1,CASSLAQTGSYEQYF,TGCGCCAGCAGCTTGGCCCAGACAGGGAGCTACGAGCAGTACTTC
once,TRBJ2-2,TRBD1,TRBV19,CASNTDRANTGELFF,TGTGCCAGTAATACGGACAGGGCCAACACCGGGGAGCTGTTTTTT
-,TRBJ2-1,-,TRBV4-1,CASSQDLEAYNEQFF,TGCGCCAGCAGCCAAGATCTGGAGGCGTACAATGAGCAGTTCTTC
-,TRBJ1-2,-,TRBV12-3/TRBV12-4,CASRTGMGGYTF,TGTGCCAGCAGAACAGGAATGGGTGGCTACACCTTC
-,TRBJ2-7,TRBD2,TRBV7-2,CASSLAWGSTSGGSYEQYF,TGTGCCAGCAGCTTAGCGTGGGGGTCGACTAGCGGGGGATCCTACGAGCAGTACTTC
-,TRBJ2-7,TRBD1,TRBV27,CASSSGTGGLNEQYF,TGTGCCAGCAGTTCGGGGACAGGGGGCTTAAACGAGCAGTACTTC
-,TRBJ1-1,-,TRBV30,CAWSVVQETEAFF,TGTGCCTGGAGTGTAGTTCAAGAGACTGAAGCTTTCTTT
-,TRBJ2-1,TRBD2,TRBV27,CASKGLAGGTFYNEQFF,TGTGCCAGCAAGGGACTAGCGGGGGGGACCTTTTACAATGAGCAGTTCTTC
-,TRBJ2-5,-,TRBV7-3,CASSSRRDLGETQYF,TGTGCCAGCAGCTCTCGCAGGGATTTAGGCGAGACCCAGTACTTC
-,TRBJ2-4,TRBD1,TRBV12-5,CASALLQGKLAKNIQYF,TGTGCTAGTGCCCTCCTACAGGGGAAGTTGGCCAAAAACATTCAGTACTTC